Each of the 8 T cell receptor beta chains below was sequenced from the same sample in a study of T cells in Graves' hyperthyroidism and ophthalmopathy. Amplified TCR beta CDR3 regions derived from RNA transcripts. With the HTBI primer set, the TCR CDR3 went through a first round of RT-PCR. Using its own MiXCR run on the multiplex PCR reads, TCRdb lists one record per CDR3 protein. The profile shows about 770,000 distinct CDR3 sequences, under 20% of them singletons. The specimen sequenced was blood. The receptors were gathered from a woman in her 50s with Graves' hyperthyroidism that later progressed to Graves' ophthalmopathy.

The chain links TRBV6-5 to TRBJ2-1, with D possibly matching TRBD2 (5 bases). V was pared by 4 bases and J by 7 bases, with 14 bases between. Germline V gene sequence: CDR1 MNHEY, CDR2 SVGAGI. The CDR3 consists of 14 residues. Here the CDR3 DNA reads TGTGCCAGCAGTTCCCTAGGACGGGGAAATGAGCAGTTCTTC. Translating gives CASSSLGRGNEQFF.

The J gene is TRBJ1-6, the V gene TRBV4-1; TRBD1 matches at 7 bases. CDR1 and CDR2 (germline): MGHRA, YSYEKL. With V trimmed by 5 bases and J by 7 bases, 8 bases remained unmatched. CDR3 length: 15 amino acids. The CDR3 DNA reads TGCGCCAGCAGCACCCCGGGACAGATGAATTCACCCCTCCACTTT. As protein: CASSTPGQMNSPLHF.

This clonotype has just a few counts. The chain uses TRBV7-8 and TRBJ2-1; 10 bases are a match to TRBD2. CDR1 and CDR2 (germline): SGHVS, FQNEAQ. The CDR3 spans 18 residues. Trimming cost V 4 bases and J 2 bases; bases outside gene matches: 11. The CDR3 is CASSWTAGTSDPYNEQFF. CDR3 nucleotides: TGTGCCAGCAGCTGGACCGCCGGGACTAGCGATCCCTACAATGAGCAGTTCTTC.

This clonotype has just a few counts. CDR3 nucleotide sequence: TGTGCCAGCAGTTTATGGGGACAGGGGATCCAAGAGACCCAGTACTTC. Protein product: CASSLWGQGIQETQYF. This rearrangement joins TRBV12-3 or TRBV12-4 to TRBJ2-5; 10 bases fit TRBD1. The CDR3 loop spans 16 amino acids. V lost 2 bases, J lost 1 base, and 4 bases stayed unmatched.

This clonotype was picked up many times. J is TRBJ2-1 and V is TRBV11-3, with D unresolved. The CDR3 has 12 amino acids. Germline V gives CDR1 SGHNT, CDR2 YENEEA. Between the trimmed V and J ends, which lost 5 bases and 6 bases, there was a span of 8 bases. The CDR3 loop reads CASSQASNEQFF. CDR3 sequence (DNA): TGTGCCAGCAGCCAAGCGTCCAATGAGCAGTTCTTC.

This clonotype was counted ten times or more. The chain combines TRBV12-3 or TRBV12-4 with TRBJ1-1; D not resolved. The CDR3 is 15 amino acids. The germline V and J ends were trimmed by 0 bases and 2 bases, with 10 bases remaining between them. The CDR3 spells CASSLARQLNTEAFF. In nucleotides, the CDR3 is TGTGCCAGCAGTTTAGCGCGCCAGCTCAACACTGAAGCTTTCTTT.

This clonotype was observed at least ten times. The CDR3 reads CASSYFRDTGNTIYF. The DNA of the CDR3 is TGTGCCAGCAGTTATTTCCGGGACACTGGAAACACCATATATTTT. The rearrangement links TRBV3-1 to TRBJ1-3; tentative D call: TRBD1 (6 bases). Per germline, CDR1 LGHDT and CDR2 YNNKEL (reference sequence). The CDR3 extends over 15 amino acids. Trimming left V 6 bases short and J 2 bases short, with 14 bases between.

This rearrangement joins TRBV6-5 to TRBJ1-1; D is undetermined. V was cut by 11 bases and J by 5 bases, with 6 bases left in between. This CDR3 has 9 amino acids. Germline V CDR1 and CDR2: MNHEY, SVGAGI. This CDR3 reads CAAGTEAFF. The CDR3 region has the DNA TGTGCCGCAGGTACTGAAGCTTTCTTT.